What follows are 18 T cell receptor beta chains derived from one specimen sequenced in a study of cytomegalovirus exposure and HLA in healthy donors (dated by TCRdb to 2015 to 2018). The library relied on the immunoSEQ multiplex PCR assay. Drawn from immuneACCESS, this table holds only the in-frame rearrangements with V and J called that TCRdb kept. Clones are partly lost; checked studies trace under half to an unresolved V gene and leave the rest unexplained. Recorded for this sample are some 110,000 clones; about 83% of them occurred a single time. Under 5% of the sample is in the top ten clones. Sequences were obtained from PBMCs. Receptor source: a man between 18 and 35 years old in good health and CMV-seronegative.

The chain uses TRBV25-1 and TRBJ2-1, with TRBD1 matching 8 bases. CDR1 and CDR2 (germline): MGHDK, SYGVNS. The CDR3 runs 16 residues. The trim removed 7 bases at V and 3 bases at J, leaving 11 bases unmatched. CDR3 region: CASKLPGGRLYNEQFF. CDR3 coding DNA: TGTGCCAGCAAACTCCCAGGGGGCCGGCTCTACAATGAGCAGTTCTTC.

This sequence joins TRBV5-5 and TRBJ1-2, with 10 bases identical to TRBD1. J gave up 1 base and V 5 bases, and 8 bases lay outside the gene matches. The CDR3 spans 16 residues. Germline loops: CDR1 SGHKS, CDR2 YYEKEE (reference sequence). The CDR3 nucleotides read TGTGCCAGCAGGGCAACCGGGACAGGGGATAACTATGGCTACACCTTC. Protein product: CASRATGTGDNYGYTF. The complete variable domain, with remaining parts taken from reference TRBV5-5 and TRBJ1-2, reads DAGVTQSPTHLIKTRGQQVTLRCSPISGHKSVSWYQQVLGQGPQFIFQYYEKEERGRGNFPDRFSARQFPNYSSELNVNALLLGDSALYLCASRATGTGDNYGYTFGSGTRLTVV.

The genes are TRBV5-1 and TRBJ2-7; the D gene is possibly TRBD1 (6 bases). The germline V gene has CDR1 SGHRS and CDR2 YFSETQ. The CDR3 contains 14 residues. The ends were cut back, 7 bases at V and 6 bases at J, with 20 bases in the middle. CDR3 sequence reads: CASSPGQGIREQYF. The CDR3 coding sequence is TGCGCCAGCTCCCCGGGGCAGGGGATCCGCGAGCAGTACTTC.

This chain connects TRBV2 to TRBJ1-1; 10 nucleotides align to TRBD1. Trimming at V came to 3 bases and at J to 3 bases, leaving 4 bases not matched to a gene. CDR3 size: 15 residues. CDR1 SNHLY and CDR2 FYNNEI come from the germline V gene. The CDR3 bases are TGTGCCAGCAGTGAGGGGACAGGGGTTGACACTGAAGCTTTCTTT. Amino acid sequence: CASSEGTGVDTEAFF.

The chain combines TRBV11-3 with TRBJ1-3; D possibly corresponds to TRBD1 (6 bases). Germline CDR1 reads SGHNT; CDR2 reads YENEEA. This CDR3 spans 13 amino acids. Trimming took 5 bases from V and 4 from J, leaving 9 bases between them. CDR3 sequence (DNA): TGTGCCAGCAGCGCAGGGGACGGAAACACCATATATTTT. This gives the protein CASSAGDGNTIYF.

V gene TRBV19 combines with J gene TRBJ1-5, with a possible D match to TRBD1 (6 bases). V lost 2 bases and J 4 bases, leaving 6 bases between the germline ends. Germline V gene sequence: CDR1 LNHDA, CDR2 SQIVND (reference sequence). The CDR3 loop spans 13 amino acids. The CDR3 region is CASSIRGNQPQHF. In DNA form, the CDR3 reads TGTGCCAGTAGTATAAGGGGGAATCAGCCCCAGCATTTT.

This chain connects TRBV5-6 to TRBJ1-6; D not resolved. The CDR3 has 14 amino acids. Germline CDR1 reads SGHDT; CDR2 reads YYEEEE. As DNA, the CDR3 is TGTGCTTCGTCTAAGGCCAGGAAGAATTCACCCCTCCACTTT. Translating gives CASSKARKNSPLHF. The full variable domain, with the rest looked up from reference TRBV5-6 and TRBJ1-6, is DAGVTQSPTHLIKTRGQQVTLRCSPKSGHDTVSWYQQALGQGPQFIFQYYEEEERQRGNFPDRFSGHQFPNYSSELNVNALLLGDSALYLCASSKARKNSPLHFGNGTRLTVT.

The chain carries TRBV7-2 and TRBJ1-5; 8 bases match TRBD1. J was trimmed by 4 bases and V by 5 bases; bases with no gene match: 7. In germline, CDR1 is SGHTA, CDR2 FQGNSA. The CDR3 length is 15 residues. DNA for the CDR3: TGTGCCAGCAGCCTCGGGACAGGCCCTAATCAGCCCCAGCATTTT. Residues: CASSLGTGPNQPQHF.

The chain combines TRBV9 with TRBJ2-1; 7 nucleotides agree with TRBD1. V gave up 3 bases and J gave up 5 bases; unmatched junction bases: 14. Germline V gives CDR1 SGDLS, CDR2 YYNGEE. The CDR3 totals 17 residues. In DNA, the CDR3 is TGTGCCAGCAGCGCCCGGGTTAAGACAGGGAATCACAATGAGCAGTTCTTC. Protein sequence: CASSARVKTGNHNEQFF.

This chain links TRBV5-4 with TRBJ2-7; unclear D gene. Germline assignment: CDR1 SGHNT and CDR2 YYREEE (reference sequence). With 0 bases removed from V and 0 bases from J, the gap between germline ends came to 7 bases. The CDR3 spans 14 residues. The CDR3, as DNA: TGTGCCAGCAGCTTGGGTGGCACCTCCTACGAGCAGTACTTC. As protein: CASSLGGTSYEQYF.

This chain joins TRBV6-6 and TRBJ1-4, with 7 bases identical to TRBD1. CDR3 length equals 13 residues. Trimming at V came to 6 bases and at J to 8 bases, leaving 6 bases not matched to a gene. CDR1 is MNHNY, CDR2 SVGAGI, per germline (reference sequence). DNA for the CDR3: TGTGCCAGCAGAGGGACAGCCACAGAAAAACTGTTTTTT. Protein sequence: CASRGTATEKLFF.

The rearrangement joins TRBV29-1 to TRBJ1-1; D is uncertain. Trimming removed 3 bases at V and 2 bases at J, with 7 bases between. This CDR3 is 12 amino acids long. Per germline, CDR1 SQVTM and CDR2 ANQGSEA. The CDR3 nucleotides read TGCAGCGTTGACGGGAGTAACACTGAAGCTTTCTTT. Its protein product is CSVDGSNTEAFF.

The rearrangement links TRBV29-1 to TRBJ2-7; TRBD1 matches 8 bases. The CDR3 totals 13 residues. The V gene's germline CDR1 is SQVTM and CDR2 ANQGSEA. V lost 5 bases to trimming and J lost 4 bases; unmatched junction nucleotides: 7. The CDR3 coding sequence is TGCAGCGTTCGCCCAGGGGGCGGGTACGAGCAGTACTTC. Protein: CSVRPGGGYEQYF.

The sample holds one count of this clone. The chain is built from TRBV5-1 and TRBJ2-5; TRBD2 agrees at 7 bases. CDR1 and CDR2 (germline): SGHRS, YFSETQ. V lost 3 bases and J lost 5; bases outside the gene matches: 4. This CDR3 is 13 amino acids long. CDR3 nucleotides: TGCGCCAGCAGCTCGGGGGGAAGTGAGACCCAGTACTTC. This translates into CASSSGGSETQYF.

The count of this clone is one. The chain uses TRBV2 and TRBJ2-7; TRBD2 matches at 8 bases. Trimming took 0 bases from V and 3 from J; bases not matched to a gene: 7. Per germline, CDR1 SNHLY and CDR2 FYNNEI. This CDR3 has 16 residues. The CDR3 region has the DNA TGTGCCAGCAGTGAAGCGGGGACTAGTGGTGTCTACGAGCAGTACTTC. As protein: CASSEAGTSGVYEQYF.

The chain has TRBV7-8 and TRBJ2-7; no definite D call. The CDR3 is 16 residues long. V was cut by 1 base and J by 0 bases, with 13 bases left in between. Germline V gene data show CDR1 as SGHVS and CDR2 as FQNEAQ. In DNA, the CDR3 is TGTGCCAGCAGCTTAGTCTCTACTACTACCTCCTACGAGCAGTACTTC. It codes for CASSLVSTTTSYEQYF.

This clone was counted only a few times. The rearrangement uses TRBV30 and TRBJ2-7; possible D gene TRBD2, 6 bases. The germline V gene encodes CDR1 GTSNPN and CDR2 SVGIG (reference sequence). CDR3 size: 13 residues. The germline V and J ends were trimmed by 5 bases and 5 bases, with 16 bases remaining between them. The CDR3 reads CAWAGGVDHEQYF. The CDR3 region has the DNA TGTGCCTGGGCTGGCGGGGTAGACCACGAGCAGTACTTC.

The chain combines TRBV10-3 with TRBJ1-1, with TRBD1 as a possible D gene (5 bases). The V end was cut by 10 bases, the J end by 0 bases, with 30 bases between. This CDR3 region has 19 residues. The germline V gene encodes CDR1 ENHRY and CDR2 SYGVKD. In DNA, the CDR3 is TGTGCCACCGTTGGGGGAGGGGCCCCCGGTAGGCTACTGAACACTGAAGCTTTCTTT. Protein: CATVGGGAPGRLLNTEAFF.